Each of the 15 T cell receptor beta chains below was sequenced from the same sample in a study of blood T cell repertoires in COVID-19. The data were produced by immunoSEQ multiplex PCR, yet TCRdb's version contains in-frame clones alone and is incomplete. The profile covers over 100,000 clones, with 82% appearing a single time and about 5% taken by the ten largest. Sequences were obtained from peripheral blood. Receptors were obtained from a man between 60 and 75 years old with acute or convalescent COVID-19.

J is TRBJ1-6 and V is TRBV18; D is ambiguous. V shed 2 bases and J shed 7 bases, with 18 bases lying between them. CDR3 length: 17 amino acids. Germline V gives CDR1 KGHSH, CDR2 LQKENI. The CDR3 nucleotides read TGTGCCAGCTCACCATCCATACAGAAGGTAGTAAATTCACCCCTCCACTTT. It codes for CASSPSIQKVVNSPLHF.

The rearrangement links TRBV9 to TRBJ1-2; D gene ambiguous. Germline V gene lookup returns CDR1 SGDLS and CDR2 YYNGEE. The V gene lost 3 bases and the J gene lost 3 bases, with 9 bases spanning the gap. The CDR3 is 13 residues long. CDR3 bases: TGTGCCAGCAGCGAAAGCGGGGACTATGGCTACACCTTC. As protein: CASSESGDYGYTF.

The chain uses TRBV30 and TRBJ2-1, with 14 bases that match TRBD2. The CDR3 contains 17 residues. The germline CDR1 and CDR2 sequences are GTSNPN and SVGIG (reference sequence). Losses at the gene ends were 1 base for V and 1 base for J; bases not matched to a gene: 3. The CDR3 sequence: CAWSATSGGASYNEQFF. The CDR3 DNA is TGTGCCTGGAGTGCGACTAGCGGGGGGGCGTCCTACAATGAGCAGTTCTTC.

A single count supports this clone. The DNA of the CDR3 is TGTGCCAGCAGCCTGGACAGGGGGCTCACTGAAGCTTTCTTT. It encodes CASSLDRGLTEAFF. The J gene is TRBJ1-1, the V gene TRBV7-3, with 11 bases matching TRBD1. J lost 4 bases, V lost 5 bases, and 3 bases had no gene match. From germline, CDR1 is SGHTA and CDR2 FQGTGA. The CDR3 is 14 residues long.

This rearrangement joins TRBV4-1 to TRBJ1-2; no clear D gene. Germline V lookup: CDR1 MGHRA, CDR2 YSYEKL. CDR3 length equals 15 residues. Trimming took off 1 base at V and 4 bases at J, with 13 bases between the two ends. CDR3 in DNA: TGCGCCAGCAGCCAAGCCGGAGAACGGGTCTATGGCTACACCTTC. Encoded protein: CASSQAGERVYGYTF.

The chain uses TRBV19 and TRBJ1-4; D gene unclear. The CDR3 contains 13 residues. Germline assignment: CDR1 LNHDA and CDR2 SQIVND (reference sequence). V shed 3 bases and J shed 8 bases, with 10 bases lying between them. The CDR3 DNA follows: TGTGCCAGTAGTATTGTGAGGGCCGAAAAACTGTTTTTT. Residues: CASSIVRAEKLFF.

The chain links TRBV18 to TRBJ1-1, with 8 bases fitting TRBD1. CDR1 is KGHSH, CDR2 LQKENI, per germline. CDR3 length: 14 amino acids. The V segment lost 8 bases and the J segment 1 base; nucleotides outside the gene matches: 6. The CDR3 protein is CASVTGTGNTEAFF. CDR3 coding DNA: TGTGCCAGCGTCACCGGGACAGGGAACACTGAAGCTTTCTTT. The full variable domain, rest sourced from reference TRBV18 and TRBJ1-1, is NAGVMQNPRHLVRRRGQEARLRCSPMKGHSHVYWYRQLPEEGLKFMVYLQKENIIDESGMPKERFSAEFPKEGPSILRIQQVVRGDSAAYFCASVTGTGNTEAFFGQGTRLTVV.

This sequence joins TRBV28 and TRBJ2-1; the D gene is possibly TRBD1 (6 bases). The germline gives CDR1 MDHEN, CDR2 SYDVKM. Trimming left V 8 bases short and J 0 bases short, with 11 bases between. The CDR3 runs to 14 residues. CDR3 DNA sequence: TGTGCCAGCGACAGGCAAAGCTCCTACAATGAGCAGTTCTTC. Translation gives CASDRQSSYNEQFF.

The chain is built from TRBV11-2 and TRBJ2-1, with TRBD2 identical over 9 bases. Germline V CDR1 and CDR2: SGHAT, FQNNGV. The CDR3 loop spans 15 amino acids. J was trimmed by 9 bases and V by 1 base; bases with no gene match: 7. The CDR3 is CASSLGRGGLAEQFF. The CDR3, as DNA: TGTGCCAGCAGCTTAGGGCGGGGGGGCCTTGCTGAGCAGTTCTTC.

This chain joins TRBV28 and TRBJ2-3; 10 bases agree with TRBD2. Per germline, CDR1 MDHEN and CDR2 SYDVKM. J gave up 2 bases and V 8 bases, and 1 base lay outside the gene matches. This CDR3 is built from 13 residues. The CDR3 DNA follows: TGTGCCAGCCTAGCGGGAGTCACAGATACGCAGTATTTT. Its translation: CASLAGVTDTQYF.

The chain has TRBV19 and TRBJ1-2, with a weak D call TRBD1 (5 bases). Germline loops: CDR1 LNHDA, CDR2 SQIVND (reference sequence). V lost 3 bases and J lost 5, with 13 bases in between. The CDR3 is 14 residues long. In DNA, the CDR3 is TGTGCCAGTAGTATGAGATCCCAGGGTTATGGCTACACCTTC. Amino acids: CASSMRSQGYGYTF.

The rearrangement links TRBV11-3 to TRBJ1-1, with 8 bases fitting TRBD1. This CDR3 comprises 16 residues. J lost 0 bases, V lost 1 base, and 4 bases had no gene match. Germline V lookup: CDR1 SGHNT, CDR2 YENEEA. The CDR3 sequence is CASSLGTGTMNTEAFF. The CDR3 nucleotides are TGTGCCAGCAGCTTAGGGACAGGGACAATGAACACTGAAGCTTTCTTT.

The chain employs TRBV13 and TRBJ2-5, with D perhaps TRBD2 (6 bases). The CDR3 sequence is 15 residues long. Trimming left V 4 bases short and J 3 bases short, with 15 bases between. Per germline, CDR1 PRHDT and CDR2 FYEKMQ (reference sequence). DNA of the CDR3: TGTGCCAGCAGCTCCCGCTGGCGCGGGAAAGAGACCCAGTACTTC. Protein product: CASSSRWRGKETQYF.

The chain employs TRBV3-1 (or the pseudogene TRBV3-2) and TRBJ2-7, with TRBD1 matching 8 bases. V was clipped by 4 bases and J by 5 bases; unmatched bases: 7. Per the germline V gene, CDR1 is LGHDT and CDR2 is YNNKEL (reference sequence). The CDR3 contains 14 residues. The CDR3 protein is CASSRRQGANEQYF. CDR3 sequence (DNA): TGTGCCAGCAGCCGGAGGCAGGGGGCTAACGAGCAGTACTTC.

The DNA for the CDR3 is TGTGCTAGTGGCTTGTCCGGGGGAGGGGGCACTGAAGCTTTCTTT. Protein product: CASGLSGGGGTEAFF. V gene TRBV12-5 combines with J gene TRBJ1-1; possibly TRBD1 for D (6 bases). The CDR3 contains 15 residues. Trimming removed 6 bases from V and 4 bases from J, with 18 bases in between. Looked up from germline, CDR1 is LGHNT and CDR2 is FRNRAP.